This T cell receptor (beta chain) was found in a study of cytomegalovirus exposure and HLA in healthy donors. Overall study results and limits: Through in vitro validation, three CMV-associated chains were shown to be specific for CMV antigens. Researchers catalogued approximately 170 TCR beta chains as cytomegalovirus-associated. Subsequent analysis found a tendency for first-cohort TCR clusters to co-occur within the 95 to 150 validation repertoires.

The V gene lost 2 bases and the J gene lost 5 bases, with 11 bases spanning the gap. The CDR3 consists of 13 residues. A word on this clone: What it recognizes is unknown.

From the approximately 110-subject validation cohort, which was separate from the approximately 670-subject first cohort, the donors were drawn. Sequencing was performed with immunoSEQ multiplex PCR; in TCRdb, only in-frame clones are kept and a portion is missing. The sample has over 60,000 clones, 95% to 96% seen once. The TCR sequence derives from a woman under 30 in good health and CMV-seropositive. This chain connects TRBV5-3 to TRBJ2-7; perhaps TRBD2 as D (6 bases). TRBV5-3 is treated as an ORF (open reading frame) with a function not yet certain. Sequenced input: PBMCs. This CDR3 reads CARSLTREDEQYF. The DNA for the CDR3 is TGTGCCAGAAGCTTAACCAGGGAGGACGAGCAGTACTTC.